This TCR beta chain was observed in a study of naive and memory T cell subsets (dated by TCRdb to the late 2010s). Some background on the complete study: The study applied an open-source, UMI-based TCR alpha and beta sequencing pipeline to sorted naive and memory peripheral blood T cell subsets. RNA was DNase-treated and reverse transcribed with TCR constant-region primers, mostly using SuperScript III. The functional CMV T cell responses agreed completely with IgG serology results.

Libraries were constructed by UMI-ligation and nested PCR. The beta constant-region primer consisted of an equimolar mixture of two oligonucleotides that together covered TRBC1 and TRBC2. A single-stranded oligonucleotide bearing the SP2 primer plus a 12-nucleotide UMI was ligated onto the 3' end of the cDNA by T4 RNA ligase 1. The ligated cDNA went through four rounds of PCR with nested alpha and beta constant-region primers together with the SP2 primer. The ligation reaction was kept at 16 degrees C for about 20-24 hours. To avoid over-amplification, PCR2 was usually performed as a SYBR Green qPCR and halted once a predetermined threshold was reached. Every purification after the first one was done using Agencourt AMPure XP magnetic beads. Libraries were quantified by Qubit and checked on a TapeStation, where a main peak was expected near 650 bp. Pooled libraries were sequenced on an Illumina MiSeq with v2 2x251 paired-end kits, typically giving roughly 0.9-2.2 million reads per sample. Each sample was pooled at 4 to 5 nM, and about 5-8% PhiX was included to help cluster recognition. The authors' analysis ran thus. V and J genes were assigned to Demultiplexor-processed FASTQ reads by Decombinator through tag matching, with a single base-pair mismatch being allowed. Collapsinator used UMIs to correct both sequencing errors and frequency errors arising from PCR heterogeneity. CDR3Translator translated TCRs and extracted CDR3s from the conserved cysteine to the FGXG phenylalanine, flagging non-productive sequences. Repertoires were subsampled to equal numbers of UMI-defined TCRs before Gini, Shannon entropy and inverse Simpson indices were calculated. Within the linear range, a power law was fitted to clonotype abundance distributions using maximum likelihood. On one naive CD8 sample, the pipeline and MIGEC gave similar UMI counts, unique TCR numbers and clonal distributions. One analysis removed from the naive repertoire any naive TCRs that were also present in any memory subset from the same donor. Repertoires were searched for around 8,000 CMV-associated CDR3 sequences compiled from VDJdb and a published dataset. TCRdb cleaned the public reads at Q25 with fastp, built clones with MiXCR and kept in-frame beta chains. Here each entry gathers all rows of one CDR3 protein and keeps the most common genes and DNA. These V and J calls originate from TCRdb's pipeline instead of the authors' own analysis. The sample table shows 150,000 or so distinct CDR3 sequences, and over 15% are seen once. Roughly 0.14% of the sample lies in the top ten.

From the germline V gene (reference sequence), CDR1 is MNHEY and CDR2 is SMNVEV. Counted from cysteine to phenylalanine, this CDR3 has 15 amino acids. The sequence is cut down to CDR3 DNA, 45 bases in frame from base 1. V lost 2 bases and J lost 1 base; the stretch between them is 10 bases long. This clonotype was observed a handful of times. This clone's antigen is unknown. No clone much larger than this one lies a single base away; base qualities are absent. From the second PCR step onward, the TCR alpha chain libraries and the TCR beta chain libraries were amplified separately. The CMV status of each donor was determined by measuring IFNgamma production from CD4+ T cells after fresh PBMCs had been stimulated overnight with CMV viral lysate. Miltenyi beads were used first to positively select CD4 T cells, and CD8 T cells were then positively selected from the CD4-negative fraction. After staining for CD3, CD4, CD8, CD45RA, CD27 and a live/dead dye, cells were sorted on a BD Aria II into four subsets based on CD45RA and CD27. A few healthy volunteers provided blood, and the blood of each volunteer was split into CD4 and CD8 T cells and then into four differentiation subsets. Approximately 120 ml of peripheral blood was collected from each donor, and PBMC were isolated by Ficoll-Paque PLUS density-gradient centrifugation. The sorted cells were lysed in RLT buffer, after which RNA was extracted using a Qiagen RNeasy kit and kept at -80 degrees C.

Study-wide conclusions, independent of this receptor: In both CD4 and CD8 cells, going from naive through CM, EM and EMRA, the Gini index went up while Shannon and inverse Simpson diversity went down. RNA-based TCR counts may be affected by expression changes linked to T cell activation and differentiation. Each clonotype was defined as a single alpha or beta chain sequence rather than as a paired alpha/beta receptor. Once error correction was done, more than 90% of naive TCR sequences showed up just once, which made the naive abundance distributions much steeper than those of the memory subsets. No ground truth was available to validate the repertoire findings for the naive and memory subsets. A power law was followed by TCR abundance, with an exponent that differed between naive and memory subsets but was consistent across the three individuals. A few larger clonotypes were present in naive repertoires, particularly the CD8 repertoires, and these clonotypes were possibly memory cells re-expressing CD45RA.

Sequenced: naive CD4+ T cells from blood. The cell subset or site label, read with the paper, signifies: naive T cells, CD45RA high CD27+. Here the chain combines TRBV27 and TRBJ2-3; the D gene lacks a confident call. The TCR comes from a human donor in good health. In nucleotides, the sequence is TGTGCCAGCAGTTTAGGGGTCGGCCGCACAGATACGCAGTATTTT. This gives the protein CASSLGVGRTDTQYF.